These 18 T cell receptor beta chains were sequenced from one sample in a study of cytomegalovirus exposure and HLA in healthy donors. The PCR used 60 Vbeta and 13 Jbeta primers. The protocol was immunoSEQ multiplex PCR, while the TCRdb copy is restricted to in-frame clones and leaves out a portion. Altogether around 300,000 clones are present, 70% to 90% being singletons, with the ten largest covering less than 2.5%. The sequenced sample consisted of PBMCs. These receptors were collected from a woman younger than 35 in good health and CMV-seronegative.

This clone was observed once. The genes are TRBV30 and TRBJ2-4, with 11 positions matching TRBD1. The V gene's germline CDR1 is GTSNPN and CDR2 SVGIG (reference sequence). V was pared by 5 bases and J by 9 bases, with 9 bases of the junction left unmatched. The CDR3 is 14 amino acids. Written as DNA, the CDR3 is TGTGCCTGGGGGACAGGGGGTGGGAAGGGCATTCAGTACTTC. Protein: CAWGTGGGKGIQYF. The entire variable domain, with the rest obtained from reference TRBV30 and TRBJ2-4, is as follows: SQTIHQWPATLVQPVGSPLSLECTVEGTSNPNLYWYRQAAGRGLQLLFYSVGIGQISSEVPQNLSASRPQDRQFILSSKKLLLSDSGFYLCAWGTGGGKGIQYFGAGTRLSVL.

This chain joins TRBV7-9 and TRBJ2-2; TRBD2 matches 8 bases. This CDR3 region has 15 residues. Germline CDR1 SEHNR, CDR2 FQNEAQ (reference sequence). V was clipped by 5 bases and J by 4 bases; unmatched bases: 6. The chain's CDR3 is CASSPPGGATGELFF. The CDR3 nucleotides are TGTGCCAGCAGCCCCCCCGGGGGGGCCACCGGGGAGCTGTTTTTT. The variable domain in full, with the rest retrieved from reference TRBV7-9 and TRBJ2-2, is DTGVSQNPRHKITKRGQNVTFRCDPISEHNRLYWYRQTLGQGPEFLTYFQNEAQLEKSRLLSDRFSAERPKGSFSTLEIQRTEQGDSAMYLCASSPPGGATGELFFGEGSRLTVL.

This sequence joins TRBV4-1 and TRBJ2-3; TRBD1 aligns across 7 bases. The CDR3 runs 16 residues. The junction had 5 bases not matched to a gene; V was cut back by 0 bases and J by 2 bases. CDR1 is MGHRA and CDR2 is YSYEKL in the germline V gene. The CDR3 is CASSQDQGQNTDTQYF. The CDR3 DNA sequence: TGCGCCAGCAGCCAAGATCAGGGACAGAACACAGATACGCAGTATTTT.

The chain employs TRBV7-9 and TRBJ2-5; 9 bases map to TRBD2. The CDR3 has 17 amino acids. Germline lookup yields CDR1 SEHNR and CDR2 FQNEAQ (reference sequence). V shed 0 bases, J shed 3 bases, and the junction held 8 bases outside the gene matches. CDR3 sequence: CASSLALYSGGEETQYF. The CDR3, as DNA: TGTGCCAGCAGCTTAGCGCTTTATAGCGGGGGAGAAGAGACCCAGTACTTC. Based on the CDR3 plus reference TRBV7-9 and TRBJ2-5, the full variable domain is DTGVSQNPRHKITKRGQNVTFRCDPISEHNRLYWYRQTLGQGPEFLTYFQNEAQLEKSRLLSDRFSAERPKGSFSTLEIQRTEQGDSAMYLCASSLALYSGGEETQYFGPGTRLLVL.

The chain uses TRBV2 and TRBJ2-5; 7 bases map to TRBD1. Germline V gene lookup returns CDR1 SNHLY and CDR2 FYNNEI. The CDR3 covers 15 residues. The V segment lost 4 bases and the J segment 3 bases; nucleotides outside the gene matches: 8. The CDR3 spells CASSGGFTGEETQYF. DNA of the CDR3: TGTGCCAGCAGTGGGGGCTTTACAGGGGAAGAGACCCAGTACTTC.

The rearrangement joins TRBV15 to TRBJ1-2, with TRBD1 matching 10 bases. V gave up 0 bases and J gave up 8 bases; unmatched junction bases: 6. The CDR3 extends over 15 amino acids. Germline-derived CDR1 and CDR2 are LNHNV and YYDKDF (reference sequence). The CDR3 is CATSRDVRTGGGYTF. The CDR3 bases are TGTGCCACCAGCAGAGATGTTAGGACAGGGGGAGGCTACACCTTC.

The rearrangement links TRBV30 to TRBJ1-2, with D tentatively TRBD1 (5 bases). CDR3 length: 16 residues. The germline V gene encodes CDR1 GTSNPN and CDR2 SVGIG (reference sequence). Trimming left V 0 bases short and J 3 bases short, with 17 bases between. The chain's CDR3 is CAWSVRQLIRYYGYTF. The CDR3 nucleotides read TGTGCCTGGAGTGTACGACAGCTTATCCGCTACTATGGCTACACCTTC.

The chain recombines TRBV14 with TRBJ1-2; a weak D match, TRBD1 (6 bases). CDR3 length: 16 residues. The V and J ends lost 0 bases and 7 bases respectively, with 18 bases between them. Looked up from germline, CDR1 is SGHDN and CDR2 is FVKESK. The CDR3 region is CASSQDGGAGAAGYTF. DNA for the CDR3: TGTGCCAGCAGCCAAGATGGCGGGGCGGGGGCGGCTGGCTACACCTTC.

The chain is built from TRBV7-7 and TRBJ2-7; 10 positions match TRBD1. The CDR3 spans 17 residues. The trim removed 2 bases at V and 1 base at J, leaving 8 bases unmatched. In germline, CDR1 is SSHAT, CDR2 FNYEAQ (reference sequence). CDR3 nucleotides: TGTGCCAGCAGCTTAAGGGGAGGGACAGGGGATTCCTACGAGCAGTACTTC. This sequence encodes CASSLRGGTGDSYEQYF. Looking up the rest from reference TRBV7-7 and TRBJ2-7 gives the full variable domain: GAGVSQSPRYKVTKRGQDVTLRCDPISSHATLYWYQQALGQGPEFLTYFNYEAQPDKSGLPSDRFSAERPEGSISTLTIQRTEQRDSAMYRCASSLRGGTGDSYEQYFGPGTRLTVT.

The V gene is TRBV5-6, the J gene TRBJ2-7, with 7 positions matching TRBD1. CDR1 and CDR2 from the germline V gene are SGHDT and YYEEEE. The V segment lost 2 bases and the J segment 0 bases; nucleotides outside the gene matches: 2. The CDR3 totals 14 residues. CDR3 nucleotide sequence: TGTGCCAGCAGCTTCCCAGGGGGCTCCTACGAGCAGTACTTC. Its translation: CASSFPGGSYEQYF.

For the CDR3, the DNA is TGTGCCAGCAGCGAATCTGTGCAAGGGGGCCTCTCCTACGAGCAGTACTTC. Translated: CASSESVQGGLSYEQYF. The V and J genes are TRBV11-2 and TRBJ2-7; 7 positions agree with TRBD1. V lost 5 bases and J lost 0; bases outside the gene matches: 13. The CDR3 spans 17 residues. CDR1 is SGHAT, CDR2 FQNNGV, per germline.

J is TRBJ1-2 and V is TRBV9; 9 bases align to TRBD1. Germline V gives CDR1 SGDLS, CDR2 YYNGEE. The CDR3 runs 16 residues. With V trimmed by 3 bases and J by 0 bases, 6 bases remained unmatched. The CDR3 bases are TGTGCCAGCAGCGGACAGGGGGTAGAAGCTAACTATGGCTACACCTTC. Translating gives CASSGQGVEANYGYTF. Full variable domain (outside the CDR3, taken from reference TRBV9 and TRBJ1-2): DSGVTQTPKHLITATGQRVTLRCSPRSGDLSVYWYQQSLDQGLQFLIQYYNGEERAKGNILERFSAQQFPDLHSELNLSSLELGDSALYFCASSGQGVEANYGYTFGSGTRLTVV.

This clone has a single count. This sequence joins TRBV4-1 and TRBJ2-7; tentative D call: TRBD2 (6 bases). This CDR3 contains 15 residues. Germline CDR1 MGHRA, CDR2 YSYEKL. Trimming shortened V by 3 bases and J by 2 bases, and 14 bases separated the two germline ends. CDR3 sequence reads: CASSQGRDSTYEQYF. CDR3 DNA sequence: TGCGCCAGCAGCCAGGGCCGGGACTCCACCTACGAGCAGTACTTC.

This chain uses TRBV29-1 with TRBJ1-2, with TRBD1 matching 8 bases. Germline CDR1 reads SQVTM; CDR2 reads ANQGSEA. This CDR3 comprises 12 residues. J gave up 7 bases and V 7 bases, and 8 bases lay outside the gene matches. DNA for the CDR3: TGCAGCGCCACGACAGGGGACGGTGGCTACACCTTC. Translating it yields CSATTGDGGYTF.

This clone was observed once. The chain couples TRBV21-1 to TRBJ1-6; the table's D call TRBD1 went unverified against the DNA. TRBV21-1 is a listed pseudogene. The CDR3 covers 16 residues. CDR3 DNA sequence: TGTGCCAGCAGCAAAGTGCGGGACAGACCGAATTCACCCCTCCACTTT. This gives the protein CASSKVRDRPNSPLHF.

This chain joins TRBV7-9 and TRBJ2-7, with TRBD2 as a possible D gene (6 bases). With 7 bases removed from V and 3 bases from J, the gap between germline ends came to 22 bases. The length of the CDR3 is 16 residues. Per the germline V gene, CDR1 is SEHNR and CDR2 is FQNEAQ (reference sequence). The CDR3 protein is CASTTTAGQGLYEQYF. The CDR3 DNA reads as TGTGCCAGCACCACCACCGCGGGGCAGGGCCTCTACGAGCAGTACTTC. Complete variable domain (other parts from reference TRBV7-9 and TRBJ2-7): DTGVSQNPRHKITKRGQNVTFRCDPISEHNRLYWYRQTLGQGPEFLTYFQNEAQLEKSRLLSDRFSAERPKGSFSTLEIQRTEQGDSAMYLCASTTTAGQGLYEQYFGPGTRLTVT.

The chain has TRBV11-2 and TRBJ1-4, with TRBD1 as a possible D gene (5 bases). Trimming left V 5 bases short and J 8 bases short, with 18 bases between. Germline V lookup: CDR1 SGHAT, CDR2 FQNNGV. The CDR3 is made up of 15 amino acids. The CDR3 bases are TGTGCCAGCAGCAACGGGGTCCGGAGGGACGAAAAACTGTTTTTT. It yields the protein CASSNGVRRDEKLFF. Full variable domain (outside the CDR3, taken from reference TRBV11-2 and TRBJ1-4): EAGVAQSPRYKIIEKRQSVAFWCNPISGHATLYWYQQILGQGPKLLIQFQNNGVVDDSQLPKDRFSAERLKGVDSTLKIQPAKLEDSAVYLCASSNGVRRDEKLFFGSGTQLSVL.

The chain employs TRBV5-4 and TRBJ1-1; a possible D gene is TRBD1 (6 bases). Per the germline V gene, CDR1 is SGHNT and CDR2 is YYREEE (reference sequence). The CDR3 has 15 amino acids. The germline V and J ends were trimmed by 0 bases and 4 bases, with 13 bases remaining between them. CDR3 in amino acids: CASSLGGGVGTEAFF. CDR3 nucleotides: TGTGCCAGCAGCTTGGGAGGGGGAGTGGGCACTGAAGCTTTCTTT.